This note documents a single TCR beta chain sequence. Its antigen is not known. This record belongs to a study of cytomegalovirus exposure and HLA in healthy donors. The V gene's germline CDR1 is MNHEY and CDR2 SVGAGI. Trimming took 2 bases from V and 3 from J, leaving 13 bases between them. The CDR3 is 15 residues long. Primers: 60 Vbeta forward and 13 Jbeta reverse. TCRdb keeps only in-frame clones here, not all; method: immunoSEQ multiplex PCR. Here the sample spans 100,000 or so clones, about 75% being singletons. Study-wide findings and caveats: There were a few CMV-associated chains whose specificity for CMV antigens was confirmed in vitro.

The source material was PBMCs. This receptor was taken from a man aged 25 to 45 in good health and CMV-seropositive. V gene TRBV6-5 combines with J gene TRBJ1-1; weak D call: TRBD1 (6 bases). This CDR3 is CASSYTAGVDTEAFF. The CDR3 DNA is TGTGCCAGCAGTTACACAGCAGGGGTTGACACTGAAGCTTTCTTT.